This entry concerns a single T cell receptor (beta chain). This clone came up a few times. Its antigen is currently not known. Base quality data are lacking; no much larger clone is found one base away. The germline V gene (reference sequence) provides CDR1 SEHNR and CDR2 FQNEAQ. V lost 6 bases and J lost 9 bases, and the count of bases not matched to a germline gene is 4. From the cysteine through the phenylalanine, the CDR3 covers 12 amino acids. Of the read, only the CDR3 DNA is kept; its 36 bases are in frame from base 1. Genomic DNA was extracted with the Qiagen DNeasy kit from unsorted PBMCs and from negatively selected CD4+ and CD8+ fractions. Using primers that anneal to V and J segments, immunoSEQ multiplex PCR amplified the TCR beta CDR3 regions. Amplification bias was minimized using a synthetic immune receptor repertoire, and residual bias was removed computationally after sequencing. Under the source paper's analysis protocol: Repertoire diversity was quantified as the Shannon entropy index using custom Python scripts. Unsorted, CD4+ and CD8+ repertoires were analyzed separately, except in combined analyses where CD4+ and CD8+ sequences were merged in silico. In its TCRdb copy, this immuneACCESS table keeps in-frame sequences only and misses some clones. Where compared with another copy, unresolved V genes explain less than half of these, and the others have no known cause. V and J calls and clone size are as listed in that table; D and trimming were resolved from the DNA. This sample is represented by about 25,000 clones; about 93% of them were singletons. The ten largest clonotypes hold 3% to 5% of the sample.

The intended sense of this specimen's time point label: newly diagnosed, previously untreated cHL patient sample. As a comparison group for the relapsed/refractory trial patients, PBMCs were sequenced from patients with newly diagnosed, previously untreated classical Hodgkin lymphoma. Peripheral blood was collected in 8 mL Vacutainer Cell Preparation Tubes, from which PBMCs were isolated by centrifugation and then cryopreserved. The data are from a study of PD-1 blockade in classical Hodgkin lymphoma (dated by TCRdb to 2019 to 2021). Background for the entire study: The study used CyTOF and TCR beta sequencing to define a peripheral blood immune signature of response to PD-1 blockade in classical Hodgkin lymphoma.

The study at large found these results: Baseline TCR diversity was reported as lower in newly diagnosed patients than in healthy donors, and lower still in relapsed/refractory patients. Only a single clinical trial cohort was studied, and what caused the repertoire differences, possibly disease activity or prior therapy, remained undefined.

The receptor's source is a human donor with classical Hodgkin lymphoma. Here the chain combines TRBV7-9 and TRBJ1-5, and 8 junction bases match TRBD1. What was sequenced was peripheral blood mononuclear cells (PBMCs). The nucleotide sequence reads TGTGCCAGCAGGACAGGGGTCGGGCCCCAGCATTTT. This gives the protein CASRTGVGPQHF.